These 30 T cell receptor beta chains came from one sample sequenced in a study of blood T cells in healthy people across ages. Next came a second PCR, run for about 6 to 12 cycles, which used a sample-barcoded 5' primer along with a J-beta primer mix. One entry per CDR3 protein results from TCRdb running MiXCR on the 5' RACE reads. The sample comprises approximately 800,000 distinct CDR3 sequences, roughly three fifths of which are singletons, and around a quarter rests with the top ten. The sequenced sample was blood. Receptor source: a man aged 40-49 years in good health.

This chain connects TRBV10-2 to TRBJ2-3; 11 bases map to TRBD2. This CDR3 spans 15 amino acids. Germline V gene data show CDR1 as WSHSY and CDR2 as SAAADI. Losses at the gene ends were 5 bases for V and 6 bases for J; bases not matched to a gene: 7. The CDR3 nucleotides are TGCGCCAGCAGTCTTAGCGGGAGGGTGTCGGATACGCAGTATTTT. It specifies CASSLSGRVSDTQYF.

The rearrangement joins TRBV28 to TRBJ1-2, with a weak D call TRBD1 (5 bases). CDR1 and CDR2 (germline): MDHEN, SYDVKM. V shed 3 bases and J shed 10 bases, with 12 bases lying between them. The CDR3 is 12 amino acids. The CDR3 coding sequence is TGTGCCAGCAGTTTTCCGGGGCTTATCTACACCTTC. This translates into CASSFPGLIYTF.

The chain joins TRBV28 to TRBJ2-4; TRBD2 matches at 11 bases. TRBJ2-5 matches the DNA end more closely, so the J call is doubtful. Germline CDR1 reads MDHEN; CDR2 reads SYDVKM. This CDR3 region has 15 residues. The CDR3 protein is CASSSRLAGLETQYF. The DNA of the CDR3 is TGTGCCAGCAGTTCAAGACTAGCGGGATTGGAGACCCAGTACTTC.

This clonotype was counted once. The chain has TRBV13 and TRBJ1-4; tentative D call: TRBD1 (5 bases). This CDR3 is 12 amino acids long. V was shortened by 5 bases and J by 8 bases, with 9 bases between the two germline ends. CDR1 is PRHDT and CDR2 is FYEKMQ in the germline V gene (reference sequence). The CDR3 coding sequence is TGTGCCAGCAGCCGAGGGGTGGAAAAACTGTTTTTT. Protein sequence: CASSRGVEKLFF.

The chain links TRBV11-2 to TRBJ2-1; possibly TRBD1 for D (5 bases). V was shortened by 0 bases and J by 9 bases, with 12 bases between the two germline ends. CDR1 and CDR2 (germline): SGHAT, FQNNGV. The CDR3 length is 14 residues. The chain's CDR3 is CASSLDTTDSEQFF. DNA of the CDR3: TGTGCCAGCAGCTTAGACACGACCGACAGTGAGCAGTTCTTC.

The chain uses TRBV20-1 and TRBJ1-5; a possible D gene is TRBD1 (5 bases). Looked up from germline, CDR1 is DFQATT and CDR2 is SNEGSKA (reference sequence). Trimming cost V 6 bases and J 2 bases, with 8 bases left between them. CDR3 size: 12 residues. In nucleotides, the CDR3 is TGCAGTGCCCAGGGAGGCAATCAGCCCCAGCATTTT. Translation gives CSAQGGNQPQHF.

The chain joins TRBV5-4 to TRBJ2-7; D unresolved. V lost 2 bases to trimming and J lost 3 bases, with 12 bases between them. The germline gives CDR1 SGHNT, CDR2 YYREEE (reference sequence). The CDR3 is 14 residues long. The CDR3 loop reads CASSFEAAIYEQYF. The CDR3 coding sequence is TGTGCCAGCAGCTTCGAGGCCGCCATCTACGAGCAGTACTTC.

The V gene is TRBV9, the J gene TRBJ1-4, with D maybe TRBD1 (6 bases). V was pared by 9 bases and J by 2 bases, with 20 bases between. From germline, CDR1 is SGDLS and CDR2 YYNGEE. This CDR3 region has 16 residues. The CDR3 spells CATTPMNRATNEKLFF. In nucleotides, the CDR3 is TGTGCCACGACGCCGATGAACAGGGCGACTAATGAAAAACTGTTTTTT.

The sample holds a few counts of this clonotype. V gene TRBV5-1 combines with J gene TRBJ2-4; D is ambiguous. V lost 3 bases, J lost 0 bases, and 10 bases lay in between. This CDR3 is built from 15 residues. Germline V gene data show CDR1 as SGHRS and CDR2 as YFSETQ. For the CDR3, the DNA is TGCGCCAGCAGCTCAGGTATACTAGCCAAAAACATTCAGTACTTC. It codes for CASSSGILAKNIQYF.

This chain links TRBV12-3 or TRBV12-4 with TRBJ2-1; 10 bases are a match to TRBD1. The CDR3 has 14 residues. The V and J ends lost 10 bases and 6 bases, in that order; junction bases with no gene match: 9. The CDR3 sequence is CATIGQGVFNEQFF. DNA for the CDR3: TGTGCCACCATCGGACAGGGGGTGTTCAATGAGCAGTTCTTC.

The chain combines TRBV18 with TRBJ2-1; D may be TRBD2 (5 bases). Germline lookup yields CDR1 KGHSH and CDR2 LQKENI. V lost 8 bases and J lost 0, with 17 bases in between. The CDR3 loop spans 16 amino acids. This CDR3 is CASPHEAVDSYNEQFF. CDR3 in DNA: TGTGCCAGCCCCCACGAAGCGGTTGACTCCTACAATGAGCAGTTCTTC.

The chain combines TRBV28 with TRBJ2-1; unclear D gene. The V gene lost 5 bases and the J gene lost 8 bases, with 10 bases spanning the gap. This CDR3 has 12 residues. Germline V gives CDR1 MDHEN, CDR2 SYDVKM. CDR3 amino acids: CASSPSWDEQFF. CDR3 nucleotide sequence: TGTGCCAGCAGTCCCTCTTGGGATGAGCAGTTCTTC. Together with reference TRBV28 and TRBJ2-1, the CDR3 gives the full variable domain: DVKVTQSSRYLVKRTGEKVFLECVQDMDHENMFWYRQDPGLGLRLIYFSYDVKMKEKGDIPEGYSVSREKKERFSLILESASTNQTSMYLCASSPSWDEQFFGPGTRLTVL.

V and J are TRBV11-2 and TRBJ2-5; 9 nucleotides align to TRBD2. V dropped 8 bases and J dropped 2; count of bases not matched to a gene: 12. The CDR3 runs to 16 residues. In germline, CDR1 is SGHAT, CDR2 FQNNGV. The CDR3 region has the DNA TGTGCCAGCCTCTTCGGGGCGGGGGGGATTCAAGAGACCCAGTACTTC. This translates into CASLFGAGGIQETQYF.

The genes are TRBV11-3 and TRBJ2-1, with TRBD1 identical over 7 bases. CDR1 and CDR2 (germline): SGHNT, YENEEA. V was pared by 1 base and J by 5 bases, with 8 bases of the junction left unmatched. The CDR3 loop spans 16 amino acids. The CDR3 DNA sequence: TGTGCCAGCAGCTTAGTCCGGGACAGAACAAACAATGAGCAGTTCTTC. It encodes CASSLVRDRTNNEQFF.

This clonotype was observed a single time. The V gene is TRBV20-1, the J gene TRBJ2-3; D gene uncertain. CDR3 length equals 14 residues. The V gene lost 6 bases and the J gene lost 0 bases, with 13 bases spanning the gap. The germline V gene has CDR1 DFQATT and CDR2 SNEGSKA (reference sequence). CDR3 in DNA: TGCAGTGCCCCCTCGGTAGGGAGCACAGATACGCAGTATTTT. Protein: CSAPSVGSTDTQYF.

The rearrangement links TRBV29-1 to TRBJ2-1; D remains unclear. V was pared by 4 bases and J by 7 bases, with 14 bases between. This CDR3 is 13 amino acids long. Per the germline V gene, CDR1 is SQVTM and CDR2 is ANQGSEA. The CDR3 protein is CSVAWSRRNEQFF. DNA for the CDR3: TGCAGCGTTGCTTGGTCCCGCCGTAATGAGCAGTTCTTC.

This clonotype was counted many times. This rearrangement joins TRBV27 to TRBJ1-2; D is possibly TRBD1 (5 bases). The germline gives CDR1 MNHEY, CDR2 SMNVEV (reference sequence). This CDR3 is 13 amino acids long. V lost 5 bases and J 8 bases, leaving 15 bases between the germline ends. The CDR3 DNA follows: TGTGCCAGCAGTGGAGGCGGGGGAGACGGCTACACCTTC. Translating gives CASSGGGGDGYTF.

This chain connects TRBV6-2 or TRBV6-3 to TRBJ2-5, with 7 bases fitting TRBD2. This CDR3 comprises 16 residues. J gave up 3 bases and V 2 bases, and 9 bases lay outside the gene matches. Per the germline V gene, CDR1 is MNHEY and CDR2 is SVGEGT. The DNA for the CDR3 is TGTGCCAGCAGTTACGGAGAGCGGGGCTGGGAAGAGACCCAGTACTTC. Residues: CASSYGERGWEETQYF.

The genes are TRBV7-9 and TRBJ2-3; a possible D gene is TRBD2 (6 bases). V lost 5 bases and J 2 bases, leaving 17 bases between the germline ends. Germline assignment: CDR1 SEHNR and CDR2 FQNEAQ (reference sequence). The CDR3 consists of 16 residues. CDR3 bases: TGTGCCAGCAGCCCTACCGCAGGCGGGAACACAGATACGCAGTATTTT. Translation: CASSPTAGGNTDTQYF. Supplemented by reference TRBV7-9 and TRBJ2-3, the full variable domain reads DTGVSQNPRHKITKRGQNVTFRCDPISEHNRLYWYRQTLGQGPEFLTYFQNEAQLEKSRLLSDRFSAERPKGSFSTLEIQRTEQGDSAMYLCASSPTAGGNTDTQYFGPGTRLTVL.

The CDR3 is CATSGTGGQPQHF. The CDR3 DNA follows: TGTGCCACCAGTGGGACAGGGGGTCAGCCCCAGCATTTT. V gene TRBV15 combines with J gene TRBJ1-5, with 11 bases identical to TRBD1. The CDR3 loop spans 13 amino acids. The germline gives CDR1 LNHNV, CDR2 YYDKDF (reference sequence). Trimming removed 6 bases from V and 6 bases from J; junction bases left unmatched: 1.

V usage is TRBV10-3 and J usage is TRBJ2-1; 9 bases match TRBD2. This CDR3 has 17 amino acids. Germline values: CDR1 ENHRY, CDR2 SYGVKD. The junction had 19 bases not matched to a gene; V was cut back by 6 bases and J by 10 bases. CDR3 protein: CAIRGEGAASGTREQFF. As DNA, the CDR3 is TGTGCCATCAGGGGCGAGGGGGCGGCTAGCGGGACACGAGAGCAGTTCTTC.

This rearrangement joins TRBV6-1 to TRBJ1-1; tentative D call: TRBD1 (5 bases). Trimming shortened V by 2 bases and J by 1 base, and 17 bases separated the two germline ends. The CDR3 has 17 residues. Germline CDR1 and CDR2: MNHNS and SASEGT. The DNA for the CDR3 is TGTGCCAGCAGTGAACGAGGGGTGGGCTTGGGGAACACTGAAGCTTTCTTT. This translates into CASSERGVGLGNTEAFF.

The chain is built from TRBV6-1 and TRBJ2-3; D is uncertain. This CDR3 region has 13 residues. V gave up 2 bases and J gave up 7 bases, with 10 bases separating them. Germline V lookup: CDR1 MNHNS, CDR2 SASEGT. The CDR3: CASSENSLNTQYF. Here the CDR3 DNA reads TGTGCCAGCAGTGAAAACAGCCTCAATACGCAGTATTTT.

The chain carries TRBV6-5 and TRBJ1-6; 7 nucleotides line up with TRBD1. The CDR3 runs 14 residues. The ends lost 6 bases at V and 6 bases at J; junction bases unmatched: 5. The germline V gene encodes CDR1 MNHEY and CDR2 SVGAGI. This CDR3 is CASRDRVGNSPLHF. Written as DNA, the CDR3 is TGTGCCAGCAGAGACAGGGTCGGTAATTCACCCCTCCACTTT.

The chain links TRBV9 to TRBJ2-7, with D unresolved. Germline assignment: CDR1 SGDLS and CDR2 YYNGEE. Trimming cost V 0 bases and J 0 bases, with 10 bases left between them. The CDR3 runs 15 residues. CDR3 bases: TGTGCCAGCAGCGTAGAGGTCAACTTCTCCTACGAGCAGTACTTC. It yields the protein CASSVEVNFSYEQYF.

This clonotype was detected many times. The rearrangement joins TRBV4-3 to TRBJ2-4, with unresolved D. V was shortened by 0 bases and J by 0 bases, with 6 bases between the two germline ends. Germline V gene lookup returns CDR1 LGHNA and CDR2 YSLEER. CDR3 length: 15 residues. The CDR3, as DNA: TGCGCCAGCAGCCAAGATGGGTTAGCCAAAAACATTCAGTACTTC. Encoded protein: CASSQDGLAKNIQYF.

V is TRBV9 and J is TRBJ2-1; the D gene is possibly TRBD2 (6 bases). Germline V CDR1 and CDR2: SGDLS, YYNGEE. CDR3 length equals 15 residues. Between the trimmed V and J ends, which lost 4 bases and 5 bases, there was a span of 16 bases. In nucleotides, the CDR3 is TGTGCCAGCAGCCCCGGCGGGACGCCCGACAATGAGCAGTTCTTC. Encoded protein: CASSPGGTPDNEQFF.

This clonotype has only a few counts. The rearrangement uses TRBV18 and TRBJ1-5, with 7 bases fitting TRBD1. CDR3 length: 17 residues. Looked up from germline, CDR1 is KGHSH and CDR2 is LQKENI. With 3 bases clipped from V and 9 bases from J, the junction kept 17 bases outside the gene matches. The CDR3 spells CASSPNPQTGRWTPQHF. The CDR3 coding sequence is TGTGCCAGCTCACCTAACCCCCAGACAGGGAGGTGGACGCCCCAGCATTTT.

The chain joins TRBV25-1 to TRBJ2-7; TRBD1 is a possible D gene (6 bases). The CDR3 consists of 13 residues. Germline CDR1 is MGHDK and CDR2 is SYGVNS. V was clipped by 4 bases and J by 2 bases, with 9 bases between them. The CDR3 loop is CASSGTETYEQYF. Here the CDR3 DNA reads TGTGCCAGCAGTGGGACAGAAACCTACGAGCAGTACTTC.

The V gene is TRBV27, the J gene TRBJ2-7; weak D call: TRBD1 (6 bases). V was cut by 5 bases and J by 5 bases, with 16 bases left in between. Germline-derived CDR1 and CDR2 are MNHEY and SMNVEV (reference sequence). The CDR3 is made up of 14 amino acids. In DNA form, the CDR3 reads TGTGCCAGCAGTGCCTACAGGGTGGATAACGAGCAGTACTTC. Residues: CASSAYRVDNEQYF.